This T cell receptor (beta chain) is drawn from a study of technical replicates of blood from a few donors. The CDR3 contains 13 residues. V was clipped by 5 bases and J by 2 bases, with 10 bases between them. Germline V gene data show CDR1 as SGHAT and CDR2 as FQNNGV. Method: immunoSEQ multiplex PCR; TCRdb's copy keeps in-frame clones and lacks some. The sample yields some 81,000 clones, about 91% seen once. The chain uses TRBV11-2 and TRBJ2-7; no clear D gene. The sequenced sample consisted of T cells isolated from PBMCs. This receptor was obtained from a human donor in good health. The CDR3: CASSPPRTYEQYF. The DNA for the CDR3 is TGTGCCAGCAGCCCCCCGCGGACCTACGAGCAGTACTTC.